The next 10 T cell receptor beta chains were all read from a single sample in a study of regulatory T cells in long-lasting Graves disease. Assembly of TCR beta libraries relied on iRepertoire HTBI primers together with Arm-PCR of CDR3 regions. TCRdb used MiXCR to reprocess the multiplex PCR reads, holding one entry per CDR3 protein. The table includes fewer than 600,000 distinct CDR3 sequences, approximately 22% detected once. The sample's time point: persistent/refractory GD, antithyroid drugs over 5 years with positive TRAb. Isolated PBMC RNA provided the starting material for the TCR library. This specimen consisted of peripheral blood mononuclear cells (PBMCs), obtained when the disease was refractory, from a patient treated with antithyroid drugs. The receptors were sampled from a female donor with Graves disease.

The chain recombines TRBV11-3 with TRBJ1-4, with TRBD1 identical over 9 bases. Trimming took 6 bases from V and 7 from J; bases not matched to a gene: 6. Germline V CDR1 and CDR2: SGHNT, YENEEA. The CDR3 loop spans 14 amino acids. CDR3 in amino acids: CASSHRGRGEKLFF. CDR3 DNA: TGTGCCAGCAGTCACAGGGGGCGAGGTGAAAAACTGTTTTTT.

The chain couples TRBV7-2 to TRBJ2-3; TRBD1 matches 7 bases. Germline lookup yields CDR1 SGHTA and CDR2 FQGNSA. There are 16 residues in the CDR3. Germline trimming cut 0 bases from V and 4 bases from J; bases unmatched to any gene: 7. CDR3 coding DNA: TGTGCCAGCAGCTTAGCAGGACAGGTTCCGCCAGATACGCAGTATTTT. Residues: CASSLAGQVPPDTQYF. Together with reference TRBV7-2 and TRBJ2-3, the CDR3 gives the full variable domain: GAGVSQSPSNKVTEKGKDVELRCDPISGHTALYWYRQSLGQGLEFLIYFQGNSAPDKSGLPSDRFSAERTGGSVSTLTIQRTQQEDSAVYLCASSLAGQVPPDTQYFGPGTRLTVL.

This clonotype was observed many times. The rearrangement links TRBV6-1 to TRBJ1-2; D remains unclear. Trimming cost V 6 bases and J 2 bases, with 16 bases left between them. The germline V gene has CDR1 MNHNS and CDR2 SASEGT. The CDR3 contains 15 residues. CDR3 amino acids: CASSTQLQRNYGYTF. The CDR3 DNA follows: TGTGCCAGCAGCACCCAATTACAACGGAACTATGGCTACACCTTC.

This clonotype has only a few counts. The chain carries TRBV7-2 and TRBJ2-5, with D possibly being TRBD2 (6 bases). Germline V gene data show CDR1 as SGHTA and CDR2 as FQGNSA. This CDR3 contains 13 residues. Trimming removed 2 bases at V and 7 bases at J, with 11 bases between. Written as DNA, the CDR3 is TGTGCCAGCAGCTTATCAGTGGGGGGGACCCAGTACTTC. Residues: CASSLSVGGTQYF. The whole variable domain, filled in from reference TRBV7-2 and TRBJ2-5, reads GAGVSQSPSNKVTEKGKDVELRCDPISGHTALYWYRQSLGQGLEFLIYFQGNSAPDKSGLPSDRFSAERTGGSVSTLTIQRTQQEDSAVYLCASSLSVGGTQYFGPGTRLLVL.

This clonotype was detected many times. V is TRBV12-3 or TRBV12-4 and J is TRBJ1-1; D perhaps matches TRBD1 (5 bases). Trimming stripped 8 bases from V and 6 bases from J, with 16 bases between. The CDR3 covers 13 residues. The CDR3 region is CASLGHGSPEAFF. DNA for the CDR3: TGTGCCAGCCTGGGGCATGGGAGCCCTGAAGCTTTCTTT.

This clonotype was recorded at least ten times. The rearrangement links TRBV3-1 to TRBJ1-1; D call uncertain. The V gene's germline CDR1 is LGHDT and CDR2 YNNKEL (reference sequence). Trimming took off 5 bases at V and 3 bases at J, with 16 bases between the two ends. The CDR3 is 15 residues long. The CDR3 nucleotides read TGTGCCAGCAGCACCCACACCGGAAGGCACACTGAAGCTTTCTTT. Translation: CASSTHTGRHTEAFF.

The chain recombines TRBV30 with TRBJ1-2; D remains ambiguous. Germline lookup yields CDR1 GTSNPN and CDR2 SVGIG (reference sequence). V shed 1 base and J shed 4 bases, with 13 bases lying between them. This CDR3 has 14 amino acids. The CDR3 DNA sequence: TGTGCCTGGAGTGCGGGCCGTAAGGGCTATGGCTACACCTTC. It encodes CAWSAGRKGYGYTF.

This clonotype came up a few times. A clone one base away is much larger, so this may be a read error. The chain is built from TRBV5-6 and TRBJ2-5; 13 bases line up with TRBD2. The germline V gene encodes CDR1 SGHDT and CDR2 YYEEEE. The CDR3 covers 14 residues. V shed 5 bases, J shed 2 bases, and the junction held 0 bases outside the gene matches. CDR3 sequence (DNA): TGTGCCAGCAGACTAGCGGGGGGGCAAGAGACCCAGTACTTC. This gives the protein CASRLAGGQETQYF.

This clonotype has a count of ten or more. The chain uses TRBV27 and TRBJ1-4, with D perhaps TRBD1 (6 bases). CDR1 and CDR2 from the germline V gene are MNHEY and SMNVEV (reference sequence). The CDR3 consists of 16 residues. With 5 bases removed from V and 7 bases from J, the gap between germline ends came to 20 bases. The CDR3 nucleotides are TGTGCCAGCAGTAAAAAGCTGAGGGGGGTTACTGAAAAACTGTTTTTT. Its protein is CASSKKLRGVTEKLFF.

This clonotype has a count of ten or more. The CDR3 is CASSSSGTRNTGELFF. DNA for the CDR3: TGCGCCAGCAGCTCGTCCGGGACTCGCAACACCGGGGAGCTGTTTTTT. The chain combines TRBV5-1 with TRBJ2-2; maybe TRBD2 (6 bases). V was pared by 3 bases and J by 2 bases, with 14 bases between. The CDR3 spans 16 residues. Per germline, CDR1 SGHRS and CDR2 YFSETQ.